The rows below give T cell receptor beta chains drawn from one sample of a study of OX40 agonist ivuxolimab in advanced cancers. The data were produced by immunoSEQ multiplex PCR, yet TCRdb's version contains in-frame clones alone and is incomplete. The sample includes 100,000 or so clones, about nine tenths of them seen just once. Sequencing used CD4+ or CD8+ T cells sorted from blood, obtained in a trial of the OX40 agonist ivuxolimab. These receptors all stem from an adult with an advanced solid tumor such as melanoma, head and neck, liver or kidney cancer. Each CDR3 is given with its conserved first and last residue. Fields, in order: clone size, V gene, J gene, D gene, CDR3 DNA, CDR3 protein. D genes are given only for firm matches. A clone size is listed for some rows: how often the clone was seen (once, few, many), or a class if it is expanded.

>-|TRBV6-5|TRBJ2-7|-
TGTGCCAGCAGTTACTCCCGGGACTCGGCCTACGAGCAGTACTTC
CASSYSRDSAYEQYF
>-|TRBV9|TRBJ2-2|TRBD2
TGTGCCAGCAGACCCCACGCGGGAGCGGACACCGGGGAGCTGTTTTTT
CASRPHAGADTGELFF
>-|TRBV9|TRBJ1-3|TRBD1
TGTGCCAGCAGCCCCCGGACAGGGCTCCTCTCTGGAAACACCATATATTTT
CASSPRTGLLSGNTIYF
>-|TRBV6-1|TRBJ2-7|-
TGTGCCAGCAGTCCCCGCCACCTCTCCTACGAGCAGTACTTC
CASSPRHLSYEQYF
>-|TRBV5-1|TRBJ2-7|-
TGCGCCAGCAGCTGGAGAGGGGACAAATCCGCCTACGAGCAGTACTTC
CASSWRGDKSAYEQYF
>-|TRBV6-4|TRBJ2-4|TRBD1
TGTGCCAGCATTCCCGGACAGGGAGAAGCCAAAAACATTCAGTACTTC
CASIPGQGEAKNIQYF
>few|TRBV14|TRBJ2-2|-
TGTGCCAGCAGCCCTACAGGGAGCACCGGGGAGCTGTTTTTT
CASSPTGSTGELFF
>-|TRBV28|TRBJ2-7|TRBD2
TGTGCCAGCAGCCCCAGCGGGAGTAGCACCTACGAGCAGTACTTC
CASSPSGSSTYEQYF
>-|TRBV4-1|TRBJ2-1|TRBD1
TGCGCCAGCAGCCAAGATACGGGACAGGGGGTTCTTAATGAGCAGTTCTTC
CASSQDTGQGVLNEQFF
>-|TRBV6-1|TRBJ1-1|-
TGTGCCAGCAGTGAAACAGGGATGAACACTGAAGCTTTCTTT
CASSETGMNTEAFF
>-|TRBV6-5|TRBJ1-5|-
TGTGCCAGCAGTTACTCGGTAGGCCAGCCCCAGCATTTT
CASSYSVGQPQHF
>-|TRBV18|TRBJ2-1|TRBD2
TGTGCCAGCTCACCAGGACTAGCGGGAGCTAATGAGCAGTTCTTC
CASSPGLAGANEQFF
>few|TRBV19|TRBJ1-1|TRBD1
TGTGCCAGTAGCGGGGACAGGGGGGTAGAAGCTTTCTTT
CASSGDRGVEAFF
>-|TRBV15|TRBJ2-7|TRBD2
TGTGCCACCAGCAGAGAGGCGGGAGGGACCTACGAGCAGTACTTC
CATSREAGGTYEQYF
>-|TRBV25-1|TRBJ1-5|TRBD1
TGTGCCAGCAGAGGGACAGGGGTTAATCAGCCCCAGCATTTT
CASRGTGVNQPQHF
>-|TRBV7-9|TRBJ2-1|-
TGTGCCAGCAGCTTAAGTGTTTCCTACAATGAGCAGTTCTTC
CASSLSVSYNEQFF
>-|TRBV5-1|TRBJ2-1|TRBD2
TGCGCCAGCAGCCCCCGCTCAGTGGGAGGGTTCAATGAGCAGTTCTTC
CASSPRSVGGFNEQFF
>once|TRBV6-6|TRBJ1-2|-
TGTGCCAGCAGTTACTCGGCCGAATATGGCTACACCTTC
CASSYSAEYGYTF
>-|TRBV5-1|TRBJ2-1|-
TGCGCCAGCAGCCCGGACGTATACAATGAGCAGTTCTTC
CASSPDVYNEQFF
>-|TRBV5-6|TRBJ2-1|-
TGTGCCAGCAGCTTGGTGGCGGGACATTACAATGAGCAGTTCTTC
CASSLVAGHYNEQFF
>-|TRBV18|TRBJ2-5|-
TGTGCCAGCTCGTCGGGCCGTAGGGAGACCCAGTACTTC
CASSSGRRETQYF
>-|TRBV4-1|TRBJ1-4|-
TGCGCCAGCAGCCAATTTCCAACTAATGAAAAACTGTTTTTT
CASSQFPTNEKLFF
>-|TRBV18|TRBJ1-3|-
TGTGCCAGCTCCCCTGGCAATGGAAACACCATATATTTT
CASSPGNGNTIYF
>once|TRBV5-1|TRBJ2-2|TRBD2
TGCGCCAGCAGCTTGCGATTAGCGGGAGGGCCCGGGGAGCTGTTTTTT
CASSLRLAGGPGELFF
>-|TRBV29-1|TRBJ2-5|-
TGCAGCGAACGGGACACCCCCCGGGAGACCCAGTACTTC
CSERDTPRETQYF
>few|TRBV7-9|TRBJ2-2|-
TGTGCCAGCAGCTTAGGTGTCCGAACTAACACCGGGGAGCTGTTTTTT
CASSLGVRTNTGELFF
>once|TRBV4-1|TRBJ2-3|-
TGCGCCAGCAGCCAAGAACCGACTGATACGCAGTATTTT
CASSQEPTDTQYF
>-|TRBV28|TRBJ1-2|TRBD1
TGTGCCAGCAGACGGACAGGGGTTATCGTTGGCTACACCTTC
CASRRTGVIVGYTF
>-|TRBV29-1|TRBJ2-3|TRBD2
TGCAGCACACTAGCGGACACAGATACGCAGTATTTT
CSTLADTDTQYF
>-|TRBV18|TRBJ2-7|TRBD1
TGTGCCAGCTCTCGGGACAGGGAAGGCGAGCAGTACTTC
CASSRDREGEQYF
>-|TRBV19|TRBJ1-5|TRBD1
TGTGCCAGTAGTAGGCTGCAGGGGGCAGGTCAGCCCCAGCATTTT
CASSRLQGAGQPQHF
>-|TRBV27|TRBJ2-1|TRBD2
TGTGCCAGCAGTTTATTCCTAGCGGGGTACAATGAGCAGTTCTTC
CASSLFLAGYNEQFF
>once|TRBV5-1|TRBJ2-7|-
TGCGCCAGCAGCTTGGCTGGGGGAAATTCAGCCTACGAGCAGTACTTC
CASSLAGGNSAYEQYF
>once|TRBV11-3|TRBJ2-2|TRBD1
TGTGCCAGCAGCGGACAGGGGTCGAACACCGGGGAGCTGTTTTTT
CASSGQGSNTGELFF
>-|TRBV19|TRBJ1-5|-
TGTGCCAGTAGTATAGTTGGGACCAATAGCAATCAGCCCCAGCATTTT
CASSIVGTNSNQPQHF
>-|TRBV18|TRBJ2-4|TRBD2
TGTGCCAGCTCACCGGAGAGAGCGGGAGGCATGAGGAAAAACATTCAGTACTTC
CASSPERAGGMRKNIQYF
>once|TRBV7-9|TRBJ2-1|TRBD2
TGTGCCAGCAGCTTACTAGCGGGAGAGGGTAGGCATGAGCAGTTCTTC
CASSLLAGEGRHEQFF
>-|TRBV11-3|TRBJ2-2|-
TGTGCCAGCAGCTTGGGGGGCTCGACCGGGGAGCTGTTTTTT
CASSLGGSTGELFF
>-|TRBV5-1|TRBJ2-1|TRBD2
TGCGCCAGCAGCTCCTCCGGACTAGCGTCCTACAATGAGCAGTTCTTC
CASSSSGLASYNEQFF
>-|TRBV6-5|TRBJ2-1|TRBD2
TGTGCCAGCACGCGGGGAGGTAGCGGGAAAAATGAGCAGTTCTTC
CASTRGGSGKNEQFF
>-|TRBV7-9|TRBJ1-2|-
TGTGCCAGCAGCTTAGCGCCCGGGATGGATGGCTACACCTTC
CASSLAPGMDGYTF
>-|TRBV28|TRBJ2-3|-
TGTGCCAGCAGTCCCCCGGGCGCCGATACGCAGTATTTT
CASSPPGADTQYF
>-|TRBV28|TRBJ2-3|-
TGTGCCAGCAGTCTGGCCCCGACTAGCACAGATACGCAGTATTTT
CASSLAPTSTDTQYF
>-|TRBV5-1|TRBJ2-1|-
TGCGCCAGCAGCCACGGGCTAGGAGACAATGAGCAGTTCTTC
CASSHGLGDNEQFF
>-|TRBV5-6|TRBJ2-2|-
TGTGCCAGCAGCTTAGGGGGATGGGAGCTGTTTTTT
CASSLGGWELFF
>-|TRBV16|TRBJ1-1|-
TGTGCCAGCAGCCAAATAAGAGGCACTGAAGCTTTCTTT
CASSQIRGTEAFF
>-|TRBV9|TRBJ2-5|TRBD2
TGTGCCAGCAGCGTAGACCCGGGGGGGGAAGAGACCCAGTACTTC
CASSVDPGGEETQYF
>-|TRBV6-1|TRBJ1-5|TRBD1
TGTGCCAGCAGCCTACAGGGGGGGGATCAGCCCCAGCATTTT
CASSLQGGDQPQHF
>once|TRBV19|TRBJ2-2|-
TGTGCCAGTAGTATCGGGTTGAACACCGGGGAGCTGTTTTTT
CASSIGLNTGELFF
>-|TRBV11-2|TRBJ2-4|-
TGTGCCAGCAGCAGGATGGGGTTCCTAGCCAAAAACATTCAGTACTTC
CASSRMGFLAKNIQYF
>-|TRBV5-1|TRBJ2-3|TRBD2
TGCGCCAGCAGCCAAGGGACTAGCGGTTTCACAGATACGCAGTATTTT
CASSQGTSGFTDTQYF
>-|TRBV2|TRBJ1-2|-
TGTGCCAGCAGTGAAATCAGGGTCGGGAATGGCTACACCTTC
CASSEIRVGNGYTF
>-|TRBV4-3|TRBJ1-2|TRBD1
TGCGCCAGCAGCCCGGGGACAGGCGTTAACTATGGCTACACCTTC
CASSPGTGVNYGYTF
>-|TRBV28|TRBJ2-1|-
TGTGCCAGCAGTTTATTTGGGGGAGCCTCCTACAATGAGCAGTTCTTC
CASSLFGGASYNEQFF
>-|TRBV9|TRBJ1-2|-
TGTGCCAGCAGCGTAGCGTCAGGTATTAACTATGGCTACACCTTC
CASSVASGINYGYTF
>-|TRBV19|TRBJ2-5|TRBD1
TGTGCCAGTACTAGGACAGGGGTATCTCAAGAGACCCAGTACTTC
CASTRTGVSQETQYF
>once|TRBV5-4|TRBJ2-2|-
TGTGCCAGCAGCTTCAGCGCGAACACCGGGGAGCTGTTTTTT
CASSFSANTGELFF